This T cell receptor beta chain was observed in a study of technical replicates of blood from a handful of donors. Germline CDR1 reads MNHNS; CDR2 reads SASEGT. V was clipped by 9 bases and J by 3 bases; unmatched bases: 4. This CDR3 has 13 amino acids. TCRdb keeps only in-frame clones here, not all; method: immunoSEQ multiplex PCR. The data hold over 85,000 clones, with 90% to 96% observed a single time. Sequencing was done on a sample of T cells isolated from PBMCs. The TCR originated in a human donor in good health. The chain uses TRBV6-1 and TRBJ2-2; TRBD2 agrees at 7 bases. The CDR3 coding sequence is TGTGCCAGTTTCCTAGCGGACACCGGGGAGCTGTTTTTT. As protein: CASFLADTGELFF.